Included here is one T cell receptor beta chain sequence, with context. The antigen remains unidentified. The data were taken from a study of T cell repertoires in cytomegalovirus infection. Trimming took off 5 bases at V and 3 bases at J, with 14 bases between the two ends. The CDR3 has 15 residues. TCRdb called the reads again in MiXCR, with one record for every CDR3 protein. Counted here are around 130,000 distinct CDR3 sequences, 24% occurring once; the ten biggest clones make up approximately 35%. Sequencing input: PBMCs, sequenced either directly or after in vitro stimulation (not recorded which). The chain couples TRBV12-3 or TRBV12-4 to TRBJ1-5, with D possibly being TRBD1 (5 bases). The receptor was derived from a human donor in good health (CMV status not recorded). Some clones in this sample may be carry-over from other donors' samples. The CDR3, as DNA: TGTGCCAGCAGTGCGTATACAGGAATCAATCAGCCCCAGCATTTT. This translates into CASSAYTGINQPQHF.